This T cell receptor (beta chain) came from a study of cytomegalovirus exposure and HLA in healthy donors. It was with 60 Vbeta and 13 Jbeta primers that the PCR ran. Generated by immunoSEQ multiplex PCR, the TCRdb table keeps only in-frame clones and is missing some. The sample yields approximately 190,000 clones, about 81% seen once. This clone has just one count. Its antigen is not identified. Study results and limitations: Sequence variants that were highly shared formed a cluster that was likely a sequencing artifact. Information on immune exposure was restricted to one variable (CMV serostatus).

CDR1 and CDR2 from the germline V gene are MGHRA and YSYEKL. Trimming left V 0 bases short and J 8 bases short, with 10 bases between. CDR3 length: 14 amino acids. The specimen sequenced was PBMCs. This TCR was sampled from a woman between 50 and 59 years old in good health and CMV-seropositive. The V gene is TRBV4-1, the J gene TRBJ1-4; D is undetermined. The chain's CDR3 is CASSQDGPSEKLFF. Here the CDR3 DNA reads TGCGCCAGCAGCCAAGATGGGCCATCAGAAAAACTGTTTTTT.